Below, 28 T cell receptor beta chains from the same sample are listed, as sequenced in a study of tissue T cells after allogeneic stem cell transplantation. Generated by immunoSEQ multiplex PCR, the TCRdb table keeps only in-frame clones and is missing some. This sample has about 3,500 clones, with approximately 49% found just once. Stated time point: mouse harvest day 14 after allogeneic transplant. Mouse grafts combined 10^7 T-cell-depleted bone marrow cells with 10^6 splenic CD5+ T cells. Sample: gut tissue. These receptors all come from a female BALB/c mouse given C57BL/6 T cells with graft-versus-host disease after an allogeneic hematopoietic cell transplant.

About this clone itself: The germline and genes are mouse ones. From the germline J gene comes the end of the CDR3, since the read stops 1 residue before it. This chain joins TRBV26 and TRBJ2-2; 7 bases align to TRBD2. V was clipped by 1 base and J by 1 base; unmatched bases: 3. The CDR3 is made up of 16 amino acids. CDR1 and CDR2 (germline): KGHPV, FQNQEV (reference sequence). The CDR3 sequence: CASSLFLGVNTGQLYF. The part of the CDR3 DNA that was read is TGTGCCAGCAGTCTGTTTCTGGGGGTAAACACCGGGCAGCTCTAC.

To note about this clone: Mouse germline and gene names are used. The CDR3 extends 1 residue past the end of the read, so its final part is completed from the germline J gene. V and J are TRBV26 and TRBJ1-4; 7 positions agree with TRBD1. Germline loops: CDR1 KGHPV, CDR2 FQNQEV (reference sequence). Trimming at V came to 4 bases and at J to 0 bases, leaving 5 bases not matched to a gene. The CDR3 is 16 residues long. The sequenced part of the CDR3 DNA is TGTGCCAGCAGTCGTACAGGGGTTATTTCCAACGAAAGATTATTT. Protein sequence: CASSRTGVISNERLF. The entire CDR3 protein is CASSRTGVISNERLFF.

There are a few counts of this clone. Any gene name here is a mouse gene name. Distinct nucleotide sequences in the sample also encode this CDR3. CDR3 protein: CASGDRGNQDTQYF. The covered CDR3 bases are TGTGCCAGCGGTGACAGGGGTAACCAAGACACCCAGTAC. The chain joins TRBV13-2 to TRBJ2-5; the D gene is possibly TRBD1 (6 bases). The CDR3 end is not reached by the read, which stops 1 residue before it; the germline J gene fills it in. V shed 2 bases and J shed 0 bases, with 7 bases lying between them. The CDR3 consists of 14 residues. Germline V CDR1 and CDR2: NNHNN, SYGAGS (reference sequence).

This clone was observed a handful of times. Genes and germline are mouse. The read ends 1 residue early relative to the CDR3; the germline J gene fills the gap. The chain combines TRBV17 with TRBJ2-7, with a tentative D call TRBD2 (6 bases). Per the germline V gene, CDR1 is MNHDT and CDR2 is YYDKIL. The CDR3 is made up of 13 amino acids. V was shortened by 2 bases and J by 1 base, with 6 bases between the two germline ends. Incomplete CDR3 DNA: TGTGCTAGCAGTAGAACTGGGTCCTATGAACAGTAC. Amino acids: CASSRTGSYEQY. The complete CDR3 protein is CASSRTGSYEQYF.

As regards this clone: The gene symbols are mouse symbols. The sequence runs out 1 residue before the end of the CDR3; the remainder is reconstructed from the germline J gene. Other DNA variants within this sample encode the same CDR3. This chain connects TRBV2 to TRBJ2-7; 10 bases are a match to TRBD2. CDR1 LGHNA and CDR2 YSYQKL come from the germline V gene. This CDR3 region has 16 residues. V trimming: 0 bases; J trimming: 7 bases; junction bases outside the gene matches: 9. The chain's CDR3 is CASSQDPGLGRREQYF. Incomplete CDR3 DNA: TGTGCCAGCAGCCAAGATCCGGGACTGGGGAGGCGGGAACAGTAC.

Details on this clone: The listed genes are named as in mouse. Read coverage stops 1 residue before the CDR3 terminus; the germline J gene supplies the remainder. The gene calls are TRBV26 and TRBJ2-4; perhaps TRBD1 as D (6 bases). Trimming pared 5 bases from V and 0 bases from J, leaving 9 bases between. The germline V gene has CDR1 KGHPV and CDR2 FQNQEV (reference sequence). The length of the CDR3 is 14 residues. The CDR3 protein is CASSWDNSQNTLYF. The CDR3 DNA, read in part, is TGTGCCAGCAGTTGGGACAATAGTCAAAACACCTTGTAC. Filled out from reference TRBV26 and TRBJ2-4, the complete variable domain reads NSKVIQTPRYLVKGQGQKAKMRCIPEKGHPVVFWYQQNKNNEFKFLINFQNQEVLQQIDMTEKRFSAECPSNSPCSLEIQSSEAGDSALYLCASSWDNSQNTLYFGAGTRLSVL.

As concerns this clone: Each gene name is a mouse one. The CDR3 end lies 1 residue beyond the end of the read and is filled in from the germline J gene. The V call is TRBV3, the J call TRBJ1-1, with D possibly being TRBD1 (6 bases). The V gene's germline CDR1 is SNHLY and CDR2 FYNGKV (reference sequence). The CDR3 covers 14 residues. Trimming left V 3 bases short and J 0 bases short, with 8 bases between. The CDR3: CASSLGHSNTEVFF. Incomplete CDR3 DNA: TGTGCCAGCAGCTTGGGACACTCAAACACAGAAGTCTTC.

Regarding this clone: Genes and germline come from the mouse. The read ends 1 residue shy of where the CDR3 ends; the end is completed using the germline J gene. The gene calls are TRBV26 and TRBJ2-4; 8 positions agree with TRBD1. The CDR3 extends over 14 amino acids. With 1 base clipped from V and 8 bases from J, the junction kept 5 bases outside the gene matches. Germline V gene lookup returns CDR1 KGHPV and CDR2 FQNQEV (reference sequence). The covered CDR3 bases are TGTGCCAGCAGTCTGTATCAGGGGGCGGGCACCTTGTAC. It yields the protein CASSLYQGAGTLY. The whole CDR3 sequence reads CASSLYQGAGTLYF.

With respect to this clone: Gene names and germline refer to mouse. The read ends 1 residue shy of where the CDR3 ends; the end is completed using the germline J gene. The J gene is TRBJ2-7, the V gene TRBV31, with D tentatively TRBD1 (6 bases). V was pared by 0 bases and J by 0 bases, with 9 bases between. Germline V gene sequence: CDR1 GKSSPN, CDR2 SITVG. The CDR3 sequence is 14 residues long. The CDR3 is CAWSLGGGSYEQYF. CDR3 DNA, as far as it was read: TGTGCCTGGAGTCTAGGGGGAGGCTCCTATGAACAGTAC.

A note on this clone: Here the gene names and germline are mouse. From the germline J gene comes the end of the CDR3, since the read stops 1 residue before it. The J gene is TRBJ1-3, the V gene TRBV26; 10 bases agree with TRBD1. Germline V gives CDR1 KGHPV, CDR2 FQNQEV (reference sequence). The CDR3 covers 17 residues. Trimming cost V 2 bases and J 0 bases; bases outside gene matches: 4. The CDR3 sequence is CASSLGTGVLSGNTLYF. The sequenced CDR3 bases are TGTGCCAGCAGTCTGGGGACAGGGGTTCTTTCTGGAAATACGCTCTAT.

This clone appeared once. All gene names here are mouse names. The read falls 1 residue short of the CDR3 end, and the missing part is taken from the germline J gene. J is TRBJ2-2 and V is TRBV5, with 7 nucleotides matching TRBD1. V lost 4 bases, J lost 0 bases, and 2 bases stayed unmatched. This CDR3 spans 15 amino acids. Germline V CDR1 and CDR2: LGHNA, YNLKQL (reference sequence). Incomplete CDR3 DNA: TGTGCCAGCAGCCGACAGGGTTCAAACACCGGGCAGCTCTAC. This translates into CASSRQGSNTGQLY. The full CDR3 is CASSRQGSNTGQLYF.

Regarding this clone: Mouse gene names apply. The sequenced fragment ends 1 residue before the CDR3 boundary, so the rest is inferred from the germline J gene. V is TRBV12-2 and J is TRBJ2-7, with D possibly TRBD2 on 6 matching bases. CDR3 size: 13 residues. Trimming removed 2 bases at V and 3 bases at J, with 10 bases between. Germline CDR1 SGHLS, CDR2 HYDKME. CDR3 DNA, as far as it was read: TGTGCCAGCTCTCCTCGGGACTTCTATGAACAGTAC. This gives the protein CASSPRDFYEQY. The whole CDR3 protein is CASSPRDFYEQYF.

Worth noting for this clone: These gene names are mouse names. The covered CDR3 bases are TGTGCAAGCAGCTTAGACTCCGACACAGAAGTCTTC. Its translation: CASSLDSDTEVF. The whole CDR3 protein reads CASSLDSDTEVFF. The rearrangement joins TRBV16 to TRBJ1-1; the D is unclear. The read finishes 1 residue shy of the CDR3 end, and the germline J gene is used to complete it. The germline V gene has CDR1 SGHSA and CDR2 FRNQAP. The CDR3 is 13 amino acids. V lost 0 bases and J lost 3, with 5 bases in between.

With respect to this clone: The genes are named according to mouse. The read terminates 1 residue ahead of where the CDR3 ends, so the germline J gene completes it. The genes are TRBV23 and TRBJ2-7; TRBD2, as called in the table, went unchecked against the DNA. Looked up from germline, CDR1 is KGHTA and CDR2 is FQNQQP. The CDR3 spans 14 residues. The part of the CDR3 DNA that was read is TGCTCCAGCAGTCAAAGGGACTGGGGGTATGAACAGTAC. It yields the protein CSSSQRDWGYEQY. In full, the CDR3 is CSSSQRDWGYEQYF.

Worth noting for this clone: These gene names are mouse names. The DNA ends 1 residue before the CDR3 does, and the rest of the CDR3 is filled in from the germline J gene. This chain links TRBV26 with TRBJ1-2; D gene unclear. Germline lookup yields CDR1 KGHPV and CDR2 FQNQEV (reference sequence). The CDR3 contains 12 residues. V was clipped by 3 bases and J by 2 bases, with 4 bases between them. The CDR3 loop is CASSLQNSDYTF. The part of the CDR3 DNA that was read is TGTGCCAGCAGTCTACAGAACTCCGACTACACC. Complete variable domain (other parts from reference TRBV26 and TRBJ1-2): NSKVIQTPRYLVKGQGQKAKMRCIPEKGHPVVFWYQQNKNNEFKFLINFQNQEVLQQIDMTEKRFSAECPSNSPCSLEIQSSEAGDSALYLCASSLQNSDYTFGSGTRLLVI.

This clone was detected a few times. Gene names and germline refer to mouse. The read is 1 residue too short to cover the CDR3 end, so that end is filled in from the germline J gene. The chain couples TRBV2 to TRBJ2-2; no firm D call. Per the germline V gene, CDR1 is LGHNA and CDR2 is YSYQKL. This CDR3 is built from 15 residues. V lost 0 bases, J lost 0 bases, and 5 bases lay in between. CDR3 amino acids: CASSQETANTGQLYF. The sequenced part of the CDR3 DNA is TGTGCCAGCAGCCAAGAAACTGCAAACACCGGGCAGCTCTAC. The full variable domain, with the rest looked up from reference TRBV2 and TRBJ2-2, is DPKIIQKPKYLVAVTGSEKILICEQYLGHNAMYWYRQSAKKPLEFMFSYSYQKLMDNQTASSRFQPQSSKKNHLDLQITALKPDDSATYFCASSQETANTGQLYFGEGSKLTVL.

Details on this clone: The genes are named according to mouse. The missing CDR3 end, 1 residue past where the read stops, is filled in from the germline J gene. The chain uses TRBV26 and TRBJ1-1; unclear D gene. The CDR3 totals 13 residues. CDR1 and CDR2 from the germline V gene are KGHPV and FQNQEV (reference sequence). V was shortened by 1 base and J by 1 base, with 4 bases between the two germline ends. CDR3 amino acids: CASSLLGNTEVFF. The sequenced part of the CDR3 DNA is TGTGCCAGCAGTCTGTTGGGGAACACAGAAGTCTTC.

This clone was observed a handful of times. Germline and genes here are mouse. The read ends 1 residue before the CDR3 terminus; that terminus is restored from the germline J gene. This chain links TRBV3 with TRBJ1-4; 9 positions agree with TRBD1. The CDR3 spans 14 residues. The V gene's germline CDR1 is SNHLY and CDR2 FYNGKV (reference sequence). Losses at the gene ends were 5 bases for V and 7 bases for J; bases not matched to a gene: 5. CDR3 residues: CASSPGQGGERLFF. The sequenced part of the CDR3 DNA is TGTGCCAGCAGCCCGGGACAGGGCGGCGAAAGATTATTT.

With regard to this clone: All gene names here are mouse names. Sequencing ends 1 residue short of the CDR3 end; the germline J gene provides the rest. The gene calls are TRBV26 and TRBJ2-7, with TRBD1 identical over 8 bases. This CDR3 is built from 12 residues. In germline, CDR1 is KGHPV, CDR2 FQNQEV (reference sequence). V lost 2 bases and J lost 7; bases outside the gene matches: 1. The chain's CDR3 is CASSLTGGEQYF. The covered CDR3 bases are TGTGCCAGCAGTCTGACAGGGGGAGAACAGTAC.

The table lists this clone with a few counts. All gene names here are mouse names. The missing CDR3 end, 1 residue past where the read stops, is filled in from the germline J gene. This chain connects TRBV26 to TRBJ1-2, with no clear D. Germline V CDR1 and CDR2: KGHPV, FQNQEV (reference sequence). CDR3 size: 13 residues. Trimming shortened V by 3 bases and J by 0 bases, and 5 bases separated the two germline ends. The CDR3 loop is CASSLHTNSDYTF. The CDR3 bases that were read are TGTGCCAGCAGTCTACACACAAACTCCGACTACACC.

By frequency in the sample, this clone is large. Gene names are the mouse ones. The read stops 1 residue short of the end of the CDR3; the missing end is completed from the germline J gene. The V gene is TRBV16, the J gene TRBJ2-7, with D unresolved. The germline V gene has CDR1 SGHSA and CDR2 FRNQAP. The CDR3 totals 12 residues. V was shortened by 4 bases and J by 0 bases, with 4 bases between the two germline ends. The CDR3 sequence: CASSSSSYEQYF. Incomplete CDR3 DNA: TGTGCAAGCAGCTCCAGCTCCTATGAACAGTAC.

Remarks on this clone: The germline gene is not matched at one end of the junction; a read error may be the cause. Mouse gene names apply. With the read ending 1 residue before the CDR3 end, the germline J gene is used to fill in that end. This rearrangement joins TRBV4 to TRBJ2-7; 8 bases fit TRBD2. There are 14 residues in the CDR3. Germline CDR1 is LGHDT and CDR2 is YNNKQL (reference sequence). The part of the CDR3 DNA that was read is TGTGCCAGCAGCTTGCGACTGGGGAACTATGCACAGTAC. It yields the protein CASSLRLGNYAQY. The full CDR3 protein reads CASSLRLGNYAQYF.

To note about this clone: The gene names given are mouse names. The missing CDR3 end, 1 residue past where the read stops, is filled in from the germline J gene. The J gene is TRBJ2-1, the V gene TRBV26; 12 bases map to TRBD2. The CDR3 spans 16 residues. Germline CDR1 KGHPV, CDR2 FQNQEV (reference sequence). V dropped 4 bases and J dropped 3; count of bases not matched to a gene: 4. Incomplete CDR3 DNA: TGTGCCAGCAGTCCGGACTGGGGGGGGCCCTATGCTGAGCAGTTC. It encodes CASSPDWGGPYAEQF. In full, the CDR3 is CASSPDWGGPYAEQFF.

As to this clone: These gene names are mouse names. The read gets to within 1 residue of the CDR3 end, and the germline J gene fills in the rest. The chain employs TRBV26 and TRBJ1-4, with 12 bases fitting TRBD1. Germline trimming cut 7 bases from V and 6 bases from J; bases unmatched to any gene: 3. This CDR3 has 14 residues. Germline V CDR1 and CDR2: KGHPV, FQNQEV (reference sequence). CDR3 DNA (partial): TGTGCCAGCAACCGGGACAGGGGGCACGAAAGATTATTT. This translates into CASNRDRGHERLF. From start to end, the CDR3 is CASNRDRGHERLFF.

In the case of this clone: Any gene name here is a mouse gene name. The CDR3 goes on 1 residue after the read ends, and that part is filled in from the germline J gene. The V call is TRBV12-1, the J call TRBJ1-1, with D hard to call. Trimming cost V 2 bases and J 1 base, with 7 bases left between them. Germline CDR1 reads SGHSN; CDR2 reads HYEKVE. The CDR3 runs to 13 residues. This CDR3 is CASSRTVNTEVFF. The covered CDR3 bases are TGTGCCAGCTCTCGAACAGTAAACACAGAAGTCTTC.

In regard to this clone: Here the gene names and germline are mouse. The observed sequence ends 1 residue before the CDR3 terminus, with the missing tail filled in from the germline J gene. V is TRBV16 and J is TRBJ2-1; a weak D match, TRBD1 (5 bases). The CDR3 contains 15 residues. Germline CDR1 reads SGHSA; CDR2 reads FRNQAP. V shed 0 bases and J shed 1 base, with 7 bases lying between them. CDR3 DNA (partial): TGTGCAAGCAGCTTAGATTCAGGGAACTATGCTGAGCAGTTC. Its protein product is CASSLDSGNYAEQF. The entire CDR3 protein is CASSLDSGNYAEQFF. Full variable domain (outside the CDR3, taken from reference TRBV16 and TRBJ2-1): NAGVIQTPRHKVTGKGQEATLWCEPISGHSAVFWYRQTIVQGLEFLTYFRNQAPIDDSGMPKERFSAQMPNQSHSTLKIQSTQPQDSAVYLCASSLDSGNYAEQFFGPGTRLTVL.

Comments on this clone: Gene names follow the mouse nomenclature. The read ends 1 residue shy of where the CDR3 ends; the end is completed using the germline J gene. This rearrangement joins TRBV19 to TRBJ1-4; D is undetermined. V was pared by 2 bases and J by 2 bases, with 7 bases between. CDR3 size: 14 residues. Germline-derived CDR1 and CDR2 are FNHDT and SITEND (reference sequence). The CDR3 DNA, read in part, is TGTGCCAGCAGTATGAGGGTGTCCAACGAAAGATTATTT. Its translation: CASSMRVSNERLF. The entire CDR3 reads CASSMRVSNERLFF.

With respect to this clone: The genes are named according to mouse. CDR3: CASSDAGEGQNTLYF. CDR3 DNA, as far as it was read: TGTGCCAGCAGTGATGCTGGGGAGGGTCAAAACACCTTGTAC. V usage is TRBV13-1 and J usage is TRBJ2-4; possibly TRBD2 for D (6 bases). Read sequence stops 1 residue before the CDR3 end, and the germline J gene provides the missing end. The CDR3 is made up of 15 amino acids. Trimming shortened V by 0 bases and J by 1 base, and 9 bases separated the two germline ends. Germline CDR1 reads NSHNY; CDR2 reads SYGAGN.